This T cell receptor beta chain was recorded in a study of naive and memory T cell subsets. Findings and caveats of the study: Naive and memory subsets had different power law exponents for TCR abundance.

Two oligonucleotides, mixed equimolar, formed the beta constant-region primer covering TRBC1 and TRBC2. TCRdb independently ran MiXCR on the UMI-ligation and nested PCR reads; one entry per CDR3 protein. The sample has 150,000 or so distinct CDR3 sequences; around 15% are singletons. From germline, CDR1 is LGHDT and CDR2 YNNKEL (reference sequence). The CDR3 consists of 15 residues. V lost 3 bases, J lost 2 bases, and 14 bases lay in between. This clonotype appeared many times. Its antigen is unidentified. The rearrangement joins TRBV3-1 to TRBJ2-7, with D perhaps matching TRBD1 (5 bases). The receptor was derived from a human donor in good health. Input material: naive CD4+ T cells from blood. The CDR3 DNA follows: TGTGCCAGCAGCCAGGACACGTTACTGACCTACGAGCAGTACTTC. Encoded protein: CASSQDTLLTYEQYF.